This TCR beta chain is from a study of blood T cell repertoires in COVID-19. Study overall: Samples of COVID-19 (acute and convalescent) were obtained from the United States, Italy and Spain. PBMCs, B-cell-depleted T cells, or T cells were the source of the cDNA or gDNA that made up the material.

Authors' processing steps: Using reference gene primer amplification, nucleated cell counts were estimated. The table came from immunoSEQ multiplex PCR; TCRdb's copy has only in-frame clones and leaves some out. V and J calls plus clone size are reproduced from that table; the DNA served to infer D and trimming. Of more than 110,000 clones listed, about 86% are singletons. Sequences were obtained from peripheral blood. The sequence derives from a woman aged 55-70 years with acute or convalescent COVID-19.

The CDR3 protein is CASSLWGQVGTDTQYF. In nucleotides, the CDR3 is TGCGCCAGCAGCTTGTGGGGCCAGGTTGGTACAGATACGCAGTATTTT. The genes are TRBV5-1 and TRBJ2-3; TRBD1 might be the D (5 bases). Per the germline V gene, CDR1 is SGHRS and CDR2 is YFSETQ. CDR3 length: 16 amino acids. Between the trimmed V and J ends, which lost 1 base and 3 bases, there was a span of 15 bases.